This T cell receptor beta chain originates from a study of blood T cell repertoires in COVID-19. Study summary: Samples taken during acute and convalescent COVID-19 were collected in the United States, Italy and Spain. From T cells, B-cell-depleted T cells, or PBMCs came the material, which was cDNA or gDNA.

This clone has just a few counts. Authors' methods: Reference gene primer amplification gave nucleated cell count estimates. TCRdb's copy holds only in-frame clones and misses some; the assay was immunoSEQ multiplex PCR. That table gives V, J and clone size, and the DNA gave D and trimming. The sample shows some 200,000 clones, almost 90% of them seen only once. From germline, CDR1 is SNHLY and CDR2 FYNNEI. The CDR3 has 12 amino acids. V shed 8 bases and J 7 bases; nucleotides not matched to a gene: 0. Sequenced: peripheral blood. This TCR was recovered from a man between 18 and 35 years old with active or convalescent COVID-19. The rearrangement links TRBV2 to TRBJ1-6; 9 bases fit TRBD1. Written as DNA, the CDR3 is TGTGCCAGCGGGACAGGGAATTCACCCCTCCACTTT. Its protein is CASGTGNSPLHF.